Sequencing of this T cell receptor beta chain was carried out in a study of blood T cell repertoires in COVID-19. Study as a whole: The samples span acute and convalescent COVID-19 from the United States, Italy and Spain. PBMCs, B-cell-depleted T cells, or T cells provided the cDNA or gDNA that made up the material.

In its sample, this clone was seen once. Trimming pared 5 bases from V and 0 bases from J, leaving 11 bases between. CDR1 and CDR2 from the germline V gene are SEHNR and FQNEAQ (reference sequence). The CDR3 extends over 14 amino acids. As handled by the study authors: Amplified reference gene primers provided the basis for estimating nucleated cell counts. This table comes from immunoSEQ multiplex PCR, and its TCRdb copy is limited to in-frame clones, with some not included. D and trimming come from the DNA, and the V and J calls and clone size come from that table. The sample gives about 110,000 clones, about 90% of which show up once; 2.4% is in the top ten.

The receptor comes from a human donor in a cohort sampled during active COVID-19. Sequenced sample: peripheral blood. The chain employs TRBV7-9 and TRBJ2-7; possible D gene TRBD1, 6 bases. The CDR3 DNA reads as TGTGCCAGCAGCCCGAGGACAGCCTCCTACGAGCAGTACTTC. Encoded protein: CASSPRTASYEQYF.